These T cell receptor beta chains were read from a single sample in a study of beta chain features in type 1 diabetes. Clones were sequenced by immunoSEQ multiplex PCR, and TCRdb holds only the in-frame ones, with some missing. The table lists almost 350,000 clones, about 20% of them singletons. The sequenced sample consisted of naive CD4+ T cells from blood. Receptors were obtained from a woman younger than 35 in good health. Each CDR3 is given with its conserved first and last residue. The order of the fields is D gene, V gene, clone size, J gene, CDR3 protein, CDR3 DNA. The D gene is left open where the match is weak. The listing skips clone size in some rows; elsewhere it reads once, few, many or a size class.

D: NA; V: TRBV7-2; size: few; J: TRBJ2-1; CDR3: CASSFSSYNEQFF; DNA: TGTGCCAGCAGCTTTAGCTCCTACAATGAGCAGTTCTTC
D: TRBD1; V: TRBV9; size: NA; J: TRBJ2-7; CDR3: CASSERDRASYEQYF; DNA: TGTGCCAGCAGCGAACGGGACAGGGCTTCCTACGAGCAGTACTTC
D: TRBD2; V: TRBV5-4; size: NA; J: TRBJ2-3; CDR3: CASSFERGRTDTQYF; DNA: TGTGCCAGCAGCTTCGAGCGGGGTCGAACAGATACGCAGTATTTT
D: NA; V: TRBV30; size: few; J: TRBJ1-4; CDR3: CAWRTVEKLFF; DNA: TGTGCCTGGAGGACTGTTGAAAAACTGTTTTTT
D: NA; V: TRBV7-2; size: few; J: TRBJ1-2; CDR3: CASSPYVAGRGYTF; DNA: TGTGCCAGCAGCCCCTACGTAGCAGGGAGGGGCTACACCTTC
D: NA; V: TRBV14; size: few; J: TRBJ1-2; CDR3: CASSRLWGDFGYTF; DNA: TGTGCCAGCAGCCGACTTTGGGGGGATTTCGGCTACACCTTC
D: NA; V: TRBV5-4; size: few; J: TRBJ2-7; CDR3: CASSLRRERGQYF; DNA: TGTGCCAGCAGCTTGCGGAGGGAGCGCGGGCAGTACTTC
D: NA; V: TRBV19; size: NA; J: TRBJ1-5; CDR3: CASSVVEGQPQHF; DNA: TGTGCCAGTAGTGTGGTCGAGGGACAGCCCCAGCATTTT
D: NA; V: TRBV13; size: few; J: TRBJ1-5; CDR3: CASSLGGGSNQPQHF; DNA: TGTGCCAGCAGCTTAGGCGGGGGTAGCAATCAGCCCCAGCATTTT
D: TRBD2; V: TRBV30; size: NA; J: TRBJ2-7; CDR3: CAWSQGLAGDYEQYF; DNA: TGTGCCTGGAGCCAGGGACTAGCGGGCGATTACGAGCAGTACTTC
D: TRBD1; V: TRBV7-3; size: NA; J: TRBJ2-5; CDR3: CASSPGQEAETQYF; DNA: TGTGCCAGCAGCCCTGGACAGGAGGCGGAGACCCAGTACTTC
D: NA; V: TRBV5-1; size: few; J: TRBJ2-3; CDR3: CASSIRQSTDTQYF; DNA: TGCGCCAGCAGCATCCGACAGAGCACAGATACGCAGTATTTT
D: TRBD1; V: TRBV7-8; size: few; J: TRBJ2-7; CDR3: CASSPRQGRGYEQYF; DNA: TGTGCCAGCAGCCCGAGACAGGGTAGAGGGTACGAGCAGTACTTC
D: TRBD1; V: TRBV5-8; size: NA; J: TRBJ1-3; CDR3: CASSSTGGSGNTIYF; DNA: TGTGCCAGCAGCTCGACAGGGGGCTCTGGAAACACCATATATTTT
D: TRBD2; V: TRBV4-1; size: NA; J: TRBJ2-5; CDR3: CASSQDWGGETQYF; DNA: TGCGCCAGCAGCCAGGACTGGGGGGGAGAGACCCAGTACTTC
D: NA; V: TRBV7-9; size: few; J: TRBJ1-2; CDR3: CASSFDSYGYTF; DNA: TGTGCCAGCAGCTTCGACAGCTATGGCTACACCTTC
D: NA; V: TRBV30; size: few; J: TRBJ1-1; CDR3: CAWVSYRVFSKGGEAFF; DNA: TGTGCCTGGGTCTCTTACAGGGTTTTCTCAAAAGGCGGTGAAGCTTTCTTT
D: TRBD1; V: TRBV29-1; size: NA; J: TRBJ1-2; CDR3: CSDRDRSYGYTF; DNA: TGCAGCGACCGGGACAGGTCCTATGGCTACACCTTC
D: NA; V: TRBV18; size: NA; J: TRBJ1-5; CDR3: CASSPAETEQPQHF; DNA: TGTGCCAGCTCACCGGCGGAAACGGAACAGCCCCAGCATTTT
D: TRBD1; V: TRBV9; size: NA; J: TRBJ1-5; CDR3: CASSEQGSFNQPQHF; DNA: TGTGCCAGCAGCGAACAGGGGAGTTTCAATCAGCCCCAGCATTTT
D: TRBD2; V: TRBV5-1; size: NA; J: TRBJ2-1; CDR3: CASSLIQYAGGSYNEQFF; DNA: TGCGCCAGCAGCTTGATCCAGTACGCGGGAGGAAGCTACAATGAGCAGTTCTTC
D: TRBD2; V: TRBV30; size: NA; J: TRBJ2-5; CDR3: CAWTSGQETQYF; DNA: TGTGCCTGGACTAGCGGACAAGAGACCCAGTACTTC
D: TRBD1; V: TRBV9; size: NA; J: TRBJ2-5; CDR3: CASSVAGTGVWQTQYF; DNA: TGTGCCAGCAGCGTAGCCGGGACAGGAGTTTGGCAGACCCAGTACTTC